This T cell receptor (beta chain) emerged from a study of Graves' ophthalmopathy and Graves' hyperthyroidism. Study-wide context: Peripheral blood was obtained at first diagnosis, ahead of any treatment.

The CDR3 has 14 residues. Germline V gives CDR1 SEHNR, CDR2 FQNEAQ (reference sequence). V was trimmed by 5 bases and J by 5 bases, leaving 12 bases between them. Using RNA transcripts, the TCR beta CDR3 regions were amplified. First-round RT-PCR employed HTBI primers, with a second-round multiplex PCR after it. MiXCR, run by TCRdb on the multiplex PCR reads, gives a single entry per CDR3 protein. There are hundreds of thousands of distinct CDR3 sequences in the sample; 14% occur only once, and approximately 9.8% lies in the top ten. Diagnosis relied on clinical symptoms, serum thyroxine, TRAb, thyroid ultrasound and orbital computed tomography. This clonotype was seen repeatedly, ten times or more.

The receptor comes from a woman in her thirties with Graves' ophthalmopathy. Material: blood. V is TRBV7-9 and J is TRBJ2-2; D remains ambiguous. The CDR3 loop reads CASSLISRTGELFF. The CDR3 DNA follows: TGTGCCAGCAGCCTCATATCTAGGACCGGGGAGCTGTTTTTT.